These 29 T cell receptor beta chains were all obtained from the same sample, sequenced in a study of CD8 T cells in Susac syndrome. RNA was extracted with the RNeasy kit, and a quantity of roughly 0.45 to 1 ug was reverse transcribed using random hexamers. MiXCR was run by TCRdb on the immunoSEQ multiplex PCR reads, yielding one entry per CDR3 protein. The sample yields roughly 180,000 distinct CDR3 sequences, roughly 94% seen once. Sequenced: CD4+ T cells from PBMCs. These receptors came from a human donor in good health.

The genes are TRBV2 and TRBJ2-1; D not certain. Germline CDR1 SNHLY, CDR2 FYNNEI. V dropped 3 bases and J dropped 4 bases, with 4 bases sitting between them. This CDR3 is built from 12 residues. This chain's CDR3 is CASSEGYNEQFF. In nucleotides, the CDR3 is TGTGCCAGCAGTGAGGGTTACAATGAGCAGTTCTTC.

The CDR3 is CAWTLKGAGYSGELFF. Here the CDR3 DNA reads TGTGCCTGGACCCTCAAGGGGGCAGGGTACTCCGGGGAGCTGTTTTTT. This chain joins TRBV30 and TRBJ2-2, with TRBD1 matching 7 bases. The ends lost 4 bases at V and 6 bases at J; junction bases unmatched: 14. There are 16 residues in the CDR3. CDR1 is GTSNPN and CDR2 is SVGIG in the germline V gene (reference sequence).

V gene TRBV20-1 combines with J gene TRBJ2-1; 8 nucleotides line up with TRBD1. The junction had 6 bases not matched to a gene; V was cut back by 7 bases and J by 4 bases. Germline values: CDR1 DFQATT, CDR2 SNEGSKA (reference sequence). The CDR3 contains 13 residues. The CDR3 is CSGGQAFYNEQFF. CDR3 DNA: TGCAGTGGGGGACAGGCCTTTTACAATGAGCAGTTCTTC.

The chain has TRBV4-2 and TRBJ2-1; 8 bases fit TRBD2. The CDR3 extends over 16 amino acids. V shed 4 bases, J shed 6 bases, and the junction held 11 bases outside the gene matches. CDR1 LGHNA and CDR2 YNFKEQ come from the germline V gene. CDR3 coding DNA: TGTGCCAGCAGCCGCTCGAGCGGGAGTATTATCAATGAGCAGTTCTTC. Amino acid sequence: CASSRSSGSIINEQFF.

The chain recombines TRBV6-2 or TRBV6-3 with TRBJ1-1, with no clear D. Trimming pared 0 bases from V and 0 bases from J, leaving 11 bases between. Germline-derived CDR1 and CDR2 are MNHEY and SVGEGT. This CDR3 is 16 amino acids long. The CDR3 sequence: CASSYSRRNMNTEAFF. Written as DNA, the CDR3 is TGTGCCAGCAGTTACTCGAGGCGGAACATGAACACTGAAGCTTTCTTT.

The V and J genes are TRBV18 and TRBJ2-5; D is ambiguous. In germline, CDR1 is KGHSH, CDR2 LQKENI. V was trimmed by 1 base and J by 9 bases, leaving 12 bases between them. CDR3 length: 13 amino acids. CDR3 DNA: TGTGCCAGCTCACCACAGGTCGGCGAGCCCCAGTACTTC. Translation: CASSPQVGEPQYF.

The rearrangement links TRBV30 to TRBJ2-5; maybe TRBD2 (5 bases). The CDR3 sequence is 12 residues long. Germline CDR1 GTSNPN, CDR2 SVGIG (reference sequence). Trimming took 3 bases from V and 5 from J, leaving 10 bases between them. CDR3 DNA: TGTGCCTGGAGGGACTTCGGGGAGACCCAGTACTTC. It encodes CAWRDFGETQYF. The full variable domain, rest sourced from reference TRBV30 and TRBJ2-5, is SQTIHQWPATLVQPVGSPLSLECTVEGTSNPNLYWYRQAAGRGLQLLFYSVGIGQISSEVPQNLSASRPQDRQFILSSKKLLLSDSGFYLCAWRDFGETQYFGPGTRLLVL.

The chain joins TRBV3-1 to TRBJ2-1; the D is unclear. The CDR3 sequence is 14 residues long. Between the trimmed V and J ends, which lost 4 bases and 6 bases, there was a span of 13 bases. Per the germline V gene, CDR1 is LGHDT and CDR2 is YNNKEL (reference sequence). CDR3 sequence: CASSLGSVGNEQFF. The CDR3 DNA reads TGTGCCAGCAGCCTCGGATCCGTCGGCAATGAGCAGTTCTTC.

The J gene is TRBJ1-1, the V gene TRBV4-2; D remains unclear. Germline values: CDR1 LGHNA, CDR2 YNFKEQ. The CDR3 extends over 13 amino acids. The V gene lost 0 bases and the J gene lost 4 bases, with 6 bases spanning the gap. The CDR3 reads CASSQDLGTEAFF. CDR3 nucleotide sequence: TGTGCCAGCAGCCAAGATCTAGGCACTGAAGCTTTCTTT.

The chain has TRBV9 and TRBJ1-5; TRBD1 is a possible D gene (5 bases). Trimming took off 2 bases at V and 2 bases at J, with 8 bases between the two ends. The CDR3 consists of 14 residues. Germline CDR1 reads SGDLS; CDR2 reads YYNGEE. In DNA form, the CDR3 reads TGTGCCAGCAGCGTTGAAGGGGGCAATCAGCCCCAGCATTTT. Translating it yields CASSVEGGNQPQHF.

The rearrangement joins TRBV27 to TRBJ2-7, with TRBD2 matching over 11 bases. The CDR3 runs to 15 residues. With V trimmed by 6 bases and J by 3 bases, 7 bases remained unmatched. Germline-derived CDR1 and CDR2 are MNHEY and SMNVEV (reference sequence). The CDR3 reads CASRIGTSGFYEQYF. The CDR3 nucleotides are TGTGCCAGCAGGATTGGGACTAGCGGATTCTACGAGCAGTACTTC.

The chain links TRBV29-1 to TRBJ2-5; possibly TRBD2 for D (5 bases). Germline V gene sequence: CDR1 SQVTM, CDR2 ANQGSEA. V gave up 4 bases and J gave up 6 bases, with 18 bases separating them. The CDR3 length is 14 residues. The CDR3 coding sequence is TGCAGCGTTGGCGAGCCGGCTGGAGGACAGACCCAGTACTTC. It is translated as CSVGEPAGGQTQYF.

The CDR3 here is CASIPGHLRSYEQYF. CDR3 DNA: TGTGCCAGCATCCCGGGACACCTTCGATCCTACGAGCAGTACTTC. V gene TRBV2 combines with J gene TRBJ2-7; weak D call: TRBD1 (6 bases). CDR1 SNHLY and CDR2 FYNNEI come from the germline V gene. V dropped 7 bases and J dropped 1 base, with 17 bases sitting between them. CDR3 length: 15 residues.

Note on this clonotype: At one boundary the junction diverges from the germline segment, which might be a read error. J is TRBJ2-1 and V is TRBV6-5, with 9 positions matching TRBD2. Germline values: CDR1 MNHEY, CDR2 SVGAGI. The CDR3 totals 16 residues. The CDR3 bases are TGTGCCAGCAGTTTCCGACTAGAAGCGGGAGGCCATGAGCAGTTCTTT. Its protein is CASSFRLEAGGHEQFF.

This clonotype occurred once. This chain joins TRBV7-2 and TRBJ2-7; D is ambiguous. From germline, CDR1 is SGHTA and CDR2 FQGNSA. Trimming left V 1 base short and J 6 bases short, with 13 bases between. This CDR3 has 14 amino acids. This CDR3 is CASSLVYGEPEQYF. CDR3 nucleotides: TGTGCCAGCAGCTTAGTTTATGGGGAACCCGAGCAGTACTTC.

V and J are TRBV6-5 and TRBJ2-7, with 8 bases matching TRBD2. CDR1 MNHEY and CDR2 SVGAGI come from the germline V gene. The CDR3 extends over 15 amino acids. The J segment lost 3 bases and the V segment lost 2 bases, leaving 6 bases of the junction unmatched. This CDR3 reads CASSYIAGGRYEQYF. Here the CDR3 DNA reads TGTGCCAGCAGTTACATCGCGGGAGGCCGCTACGAGCAGTACTTC.

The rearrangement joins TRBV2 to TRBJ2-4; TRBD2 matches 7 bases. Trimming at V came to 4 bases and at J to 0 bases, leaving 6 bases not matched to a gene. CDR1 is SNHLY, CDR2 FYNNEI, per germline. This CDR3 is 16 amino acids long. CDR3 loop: CASSVLSGGAKNIQYF. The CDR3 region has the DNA TGTGCCAGCAGTGTTTTGTCGGGAGGAGCCAAAAACATTCAGTACTTC. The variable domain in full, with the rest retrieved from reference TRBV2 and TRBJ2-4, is EPEVTQTPSHQVTQMGQEVILRCVPISNHLYFYWYRQILGQKVEFLVSFYNNEISEKSEIFDDQFSVERPDGSNFTLKIRSTKLEDSAMYFCASSVLSGGAKNIQYFGAGTRLSVL.

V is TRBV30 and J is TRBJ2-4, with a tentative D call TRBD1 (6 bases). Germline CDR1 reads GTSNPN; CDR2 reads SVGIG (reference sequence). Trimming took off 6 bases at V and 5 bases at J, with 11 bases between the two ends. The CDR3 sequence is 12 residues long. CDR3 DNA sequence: TGTGCCTGTACAGGGAACGAAAACATTCAGTACTTC. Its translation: CACTGNENIQYF.

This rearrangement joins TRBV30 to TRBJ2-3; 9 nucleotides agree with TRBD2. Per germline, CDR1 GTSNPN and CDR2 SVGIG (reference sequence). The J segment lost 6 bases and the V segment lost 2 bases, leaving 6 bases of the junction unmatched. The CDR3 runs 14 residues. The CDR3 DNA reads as TGTGCCTGGAGTAAGGGGACTAGCCTGGATACGCAGTATTTT. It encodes CAWSKGTSLDTQYF.

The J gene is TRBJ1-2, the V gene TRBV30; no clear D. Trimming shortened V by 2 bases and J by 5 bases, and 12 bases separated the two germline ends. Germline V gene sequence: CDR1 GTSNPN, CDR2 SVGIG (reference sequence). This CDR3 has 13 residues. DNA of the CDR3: TGTGCCTGGAGTCCGGACGGCCGATATGGCTACACCTTC. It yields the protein CAWSPDGRYGYTF. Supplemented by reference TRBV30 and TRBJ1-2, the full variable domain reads SQTIHQWPATLVQPVGSPLSLECTVEGTSNPNLYWYRQAAGRGLQLLFYSVGIGQISSEVPQNLSASRPQDRQFILSSKKLLLSDSGFYLCAWSPDGRYGYTFGSGTRLTVV.

CDR3 residues: CASSLTSGIYEQYF. CDR3 DNA sequence: TGTGCCAGCAGTTTGACTAGCGGGATCTACGAGCAGTACTTC. The chain combines TRBV28 with TRBJ2-7; 11 bases are shared with TRBD2. The CDR3 has 14 residues. The ends lost 3 bases at V and 3 bases at J; junction bases unmatched: 1. In germline, CDR1 is MDHEN, CDR2 SYDVKM.

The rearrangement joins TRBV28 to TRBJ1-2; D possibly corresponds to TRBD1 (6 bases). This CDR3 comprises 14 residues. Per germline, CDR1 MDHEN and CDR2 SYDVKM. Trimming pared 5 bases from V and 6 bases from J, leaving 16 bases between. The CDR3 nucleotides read TGTGCCAGCAGTCCTACCGACAGGTTGGATGGCTACACCTTC. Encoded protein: CASSPTDRLDGYTF.

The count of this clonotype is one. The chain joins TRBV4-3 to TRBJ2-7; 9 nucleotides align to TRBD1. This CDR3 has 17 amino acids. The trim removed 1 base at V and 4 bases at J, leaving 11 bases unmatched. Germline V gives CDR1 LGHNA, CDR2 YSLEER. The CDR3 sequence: CASSQGGPGQGLYEQYF. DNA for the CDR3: TGCGCCAGCAGCCAAGGTGGTCCGGGACAGGGCCTTTACGAGCAGTACTTC.

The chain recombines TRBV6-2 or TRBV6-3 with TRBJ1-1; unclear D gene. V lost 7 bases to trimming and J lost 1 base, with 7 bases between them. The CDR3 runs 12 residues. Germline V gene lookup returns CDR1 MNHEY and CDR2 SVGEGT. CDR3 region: CASTQPNTEAFF. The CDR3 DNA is TGTGCCAGCACCCAACCGAACACTGAAGCTTTCTTT.

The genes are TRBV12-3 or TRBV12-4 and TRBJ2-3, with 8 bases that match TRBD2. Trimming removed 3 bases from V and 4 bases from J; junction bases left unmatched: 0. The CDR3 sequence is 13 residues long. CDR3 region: CASSFSGADTQYF. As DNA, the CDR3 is TGTGCCAGCAGTTTTAGCGGGGCAGATACGCAGTATTTT.

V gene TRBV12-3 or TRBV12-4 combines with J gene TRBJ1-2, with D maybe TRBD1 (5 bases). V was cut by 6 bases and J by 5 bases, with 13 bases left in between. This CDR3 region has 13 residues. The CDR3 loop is CASRGMGDYGYTF. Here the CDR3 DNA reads TGTGCCAGCAGGGGGATGGGGGATTATGGCTACACCTTC.

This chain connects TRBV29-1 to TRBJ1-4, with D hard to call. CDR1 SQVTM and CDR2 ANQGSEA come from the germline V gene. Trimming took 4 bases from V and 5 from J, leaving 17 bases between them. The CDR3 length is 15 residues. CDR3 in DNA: TGCAGCGTTGGCAGCGTCGGGGTGGGGAATGAAAAACTGTTTTTT. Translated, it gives CSVGSVGVGNEKLFF.

The CDR3 reads CATSRDLGLAGGPREQFF. CDR3 DNA sequence: TGTGCCACCAGCAGAGATCTAGGTCTAGCGGGAGGGCCTCGGGAGCAGTTCTTC. The V and J genes are TRBV15 and TRBJ2-1, with TRBD2 identical over 12 bases. After removal of 0 bases from V and 10 bases from J, the junction contained 13 bases not matched to a gene. The CDR3 is 18 residues long. Per the germline V gene, CDR1 is LNHNV and CDR2 is YYDKDF (reference sequence).

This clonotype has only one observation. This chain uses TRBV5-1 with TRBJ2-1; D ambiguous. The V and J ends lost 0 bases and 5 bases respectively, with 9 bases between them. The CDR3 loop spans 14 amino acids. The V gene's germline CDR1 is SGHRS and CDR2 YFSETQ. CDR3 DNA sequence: TGCGCCAGCAGCTTGGCCCTACAGAACAATGAGCAGTTCTTC. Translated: CASSLALQNNEQFF.